Below, 3 T cell receptor beta chains from the same sample are listed, as sequenced in a study of technical replicates of blood from a few donors. Libraries were prepared by immunoSEQ multiplex PCR; TCRdb keeps only in-frame clonotypes and omits some of them. The sample shows 65,000 to 80,000 clones, nearly 98% of them seen only once. The sample comprised T cells isolated from PBMCs. The receptors originated from a human donor in good health.

This chain uses TRBV18 with TRBJ1-1, with D uncertain. The germline V gene encodes CDR1 KGHSH and CDR2 LQKENI. Trimming cost V 2 bases and J 8 bases, with 12 bases left between them. The CDR3 loop spans 13 amino acids. The CDR3 here is CASSPGPLLEAFF. As DNA, the CDR3 is TGTGCCAGCTCACCAGGCCCCCTCTTAGAAGCTTTCTTT.

V usage is TRBV9 and J usage is TRBJ1-5; unclear D gene. The CDR3 contains 13 residues. V was cut by 1 base and J by 11 bases, with 13 bases left in between. Germline-derived CDR1 and CDR2 are SGDLS and YYNGEE. CDR3 sequence reads: CASSVQLEGTQHF. CDR3 DNA sequence: TGTGCCAGCAGCGTACAATTAGAGGGTACCCAGCATTTT.

V usage is TRBV11-3 and J usage is TRBJ1-1, with D maybe TRBD1 (6 bases). Germline CDR1 SGHNT, CDR2 YENEEA. This CDR3 spans 16 amino acids. The V gene lost 3 bases and the J gene lost 0 bases, with 14 bases spanning the gap. CDR3 sequence (DNA): TGTGCCAGCAGCTTCGGGACATTTAGCATGAACACTGAAGCTTTCTTT. This gives the protein CASSFGTFSMNTEAFF.